These 24 T cell receptor beta chains share one sample of origin, sequenced in a study of cytomegalovirus exposure and HLA in healthy donors. The study ran its PCR with 60 Vbeta and 13 Jbeta primers. TCRdb's copy holds only in-frame clones and misses some; the assay was immunoSEQ multiplex PCR. The sample lists around 120,000 clones; around 78% were seen once. The sample consisted of PBMCs. The receptors derive from a woman aged 40-49 years in good health and CMV-seronegative.

The chain employs TRBV28 and TRBJ2-7; D possibly corresponds to TRBD1 (5 bases). The germline V and J ends were trimmed by 7 bases and 4 bases, with 14 bases remaining between them. CDR3 size: 13 residues. CDR1 is MDHEN and CDR2 is SYDVKM in the germline V gene. The CDR3, as DNA: TGTGCCAGCACCCCCAGGACAACGTACGAGCAGTACTTC. This codes for CASTPRTTYEQYF.

The chain combines TRBV6-1 with TRBJ1-5; D is unclear. CDR1 and CDR2 (germline): MNHNS, SASEGT. This CDR3 is built from 16 residues. Trimming cost V 3 bases and J 0 bases, with 12 bases left between them. As DNA, the CDR3 is TGTGCCAGCAGTGATGAGTTGCAATATAGCAATCAGCCCCAGCATTTT. This codes for CASSDELQYSNQPQHF.

V is TRBV9 and J is TRBJ2-3, with 10 bases aligning to TRBD2. In germline, CDR1 is SGDLS, CDR2 YYNGEE. V lost 2 bases, J lost 0 bases, and 0 bases stayed unmatched. This CDR3 is 15 amino acids long. CDR3 DNA: TGTGCCAGCAGCGTTAGCGGGGGGAGCACAGATACGCAGTATTTT. The encoded protein is CASSVSGGSTDTQYF.

The rearrangement uses TRBV28 and TRBJ2-1; 10 bases fit TRBD2. V lost 6 bases to trimming and J lost 0 bases; unmatched junction nucleotides: 14. CDR1 and CDR2 (germline): MDHEN, SYDVKM. The CDR3 is 19 residues long. The CDR3 DNA reads as TGTGCCAGCAGCCGCGGACTAGCGGCATTCCGGAGCTCCTACAATGAGCAGTTCTTC. Translated, it gives CASSRGLAAFRSSYNEQFF.

J is TRBJ1-5 and V is TRBV2; D unclear. V was pared by 2 bases and J by 4 bases, with 3 bases between. The CDR3 spans 12 residues. Germline V lookup: CDR1 SNHLY, CDR2 FYNNEI. CDR3 in DNA: TGTGCCAGCAGTGAAATAAATCAGCCCCAGCATTTT. Translating it yields CASSEINQPQHF.

The rearrangement joins TRBV2 to TRBJ2-6; 9 bases agree with TRBD1. This CDR3 region has 16 residues. In germline, CDR1 is SNHLY, CDR2 FYNNEI. V trimming: 5 bases; J trimming: 3 bases; junction bases outside the gene matches: 5. The CDR3: CASSSGTGLGANVLTF. CDR3 in DNA: TGTGCCAGCAGTAGCGGGACAGGGCTTGGGGCCAACGTCCTGACTTTC.

The J gene is TRBJ2-5, the V gene TRBV28; D not certain. This CDR3 is built from 12 residues. Germline values: CDR1 MDHEN, CDR2 SYDVKM. The germline V and J ends were trimmed by 4 bases and 5 bases, with 8 bases remaining between them. CDR3: CASSSILETQYF. The CDR3 region has the DNA TGTGCCAGCAGTTCTATATTGGAGACCCAGTACTTC. Full variable domain (remainder filled in from reference TRBV28 and TRBJ2-5): DVKVTQSSRYLVKRTGEKVFLECVQDMDHENMFWYRQDPGLGLRLIYFSYDVKMKEKGDIPEGYSVSREKKERFSLILESASTNQTSMYLCASSSILETQYFGPGTRLLVL.

The chain combines TRBV5-4 with TRBJ2-5; 10 bases agree with TRBD2. The CDR3 sequence is 15 residues long. The ends lost 0 bases at V and 6 bases at J; junction bases unmatched: 5. Germline lookup yields CDR1 SGHNT and CDR2 YYREEE (reference sequence). CDR3 in DNA: TGTGCCAGCAGCTTGGCCGGGACTAGCGTGAAGACCCAGTACTTC. This sequence encodes CASSLAGTSVKTQYF.

CDR3: CASRRTSGDSYEQYF. CDR3 bases: TGTGCCAGCAGGCGGACTAGCGGGGACTCCTACGAGCAGTACTTC. The V gene is TRBV7-8, the J gene TRBJ2-7; 12 bases line up with TRBD2. Germline V gene sequence: CDR1 SGHVS, CDR2 FQNEAQ. This CDR3 has 15 residues. Unmatched junction bases numbered 3, after V lost 6 bases and J lost 0 bases.

This chain joins TRBV28 and TRBJ1-1, with D perhaps matching TRBD1 (6 bases). Germline V lookup: CDR1 MDHEN, CDR2 SYDVKM. The CDR3 runs to 16 residues. The germline V and J ends were trimmed by 6 bases and 0 bases, with 17 bases remaining between them. This CDR3 is CASRGVFRTVNTEAFF. In DNA, the CDR3 is TGTGCCAGCAGGGGAGTTTTCCGGACAGTGAACACTGAAGCTTTCTTT. Together with reference TRBV28 and TRBJ1-1, the CDR3 gives the full variable domain: DVKVTQSSRYLVKRTGEKVFLECVQDMDHENMFWYRQDPGLGLRLIYFSYDVKMKEKGDIPEGYSVSREKKERFSLILESASTNQTSMYLCASRGVFRTVNTEAFFGQGTRLTVV.

The J gene is TRBJ1-3, the V gene TRBV14, with D unresolved. There are 12 residues in the CDR3. The V end was cut by 3 bases, the J end by 7 bases, with 7 bases between. Germline values: CDR1 SGHDN, CDR2 FVKESK. CDR3 nucleotide sequence: TGTGCCAGCAGCCACAGGTCGAACACCATATATTTT. Its translation is CASSHRSNTIYF.

This clone was seen a handful of times. The chain carries TRBV4-2 and TRBJ2-3; 9 bases are a match to TRBD2. The CDR3 is 17 amino acids. Germline assignment: CDR1 LGHNA and CDR2 YNFKEQ. Trimming cost V 0 bases and J 2 bases; bases outside gene matches: 6. The CDR3 sequence is CASSQDRSGGPTDTQYF. CDR3 in DNA: TGTGCCAGCAGCCAAGATAGAAGCGGGGGGCCCACAGATACGCAGTATTTT.

The chain carries TRBV7-2 and TRBJ2-5, with 8 bases identical to TRBD2. Germline V gives CDR1 SGHTA, CDR2 FQGNSA. The CDR3 runs to 15 residues. With 5 bases clipped from V and 1 base from J, the junction kept 6 bases outside the gene matches. The CDR3 coding sequence is TGTGCCAGCAGCCCAAGAGCGGGAGCCCAAGAGACCCAGTACTTC. This encodes CASSPRAGAQETQYF.

The chain uses TRBV5-1 and TRBJ1-2; D gene uncertain. This CDR3 comprises 15 residues. Between the trimmed V and J ends, which lost 5 bases and 4 bases, there was a span of 18 bases. Germline values: CDR1 SGHRS, CDR2 YFSETQ. The CDR3 coding sequence is TGCGCCAGCAGGCCCGGACTTCGGGAGGCCTATGGCTACACCTTC. It codes for CASRPGLREAYGYTF.

In its sample, this clone was seen once. This sequence joins TRBV5-1 and TRBJ2-5, with a weak D call TRBD1 (5 bases). The ends were cut back, 0 bases at V and 2 bases at J, with 11 bases in the middle. CDR1 and CDR2 (germline): SGHRS, YFSETQ. This CDR3 has 15 residues. The CDR3 sequence is CASSLVGQGQETQYF. The DNA for the CDR3 is TGCGCCAGCAGCTTGGTGGGGCAGGGTCAAGAGACCCAGTACTTC. The full variable domain, completed using reference TRBV5-1 and TRBJ2-5, is KAGVTQTPRYLIKTRGQQVTLSCSPISGHRSVSWYQQTPGQGLQFLFEYFSETQRNKGNFPGRFSGRQFSNSRSEMNVSTLELGDSALYLCASSLVGQGQETQYFGPGTRLLVL.

The chain recombines TRBV30 with TRBJ2-7, with 8 bases fitting TRBD2. There are 14 residues in the CDR3. Trimming cost V 2 bases and J 0 bases; bases outside gene matches: 3. Germline V gene lookup returns CDR1 GTSNPN and CDR2 SVGIG (reference sequence). The CDR3 reads CAWSRGGSSYEQYF. CDR3 nucleotides: TGTGCCTGGAGTCGGGGGGGGAGCTCCTACGAGCAGTACTTC. The full variable domain, its missing parts supplied by reference TRBV30 and TRBJ2-7, is SQTIHQWPATLVQPVGSPLSLECTVEGTSNPNLYWYRQAAGRGLQLLFYSVGIGQISSEVPQNLSASRPQDRQFILSSKKLLLSDSGFYLCAWSRGGSSYEQYFGPGTRLTVT.

For this clone: In the same sample, other DNA sequences code for this CDR3. The chain carries TRBV7-3 and TRBJ2-3, with 9 bases lining up with TRBD2. V was pared by 5 bases and J by 6 bases, with 9 bases of the junction left unmatched. Looked up from germline, CDR1 is SGHTA and CDR2 is FQGTGA. This CDR3 spans 15 amino acids. The CDR3 DNA reads TGTGCCAGCAGCGTTAGCGGGGGATACACGGATACGCAGTATTTT. Residues: CASSVSGGYTDTQYF. The whole variable domain, filled in from reference TRBV7-3 and TRBJ2-3, reads GAGVSQTPSNKVTEKGKYVELRCDPISGHTALYWYRQSLGQGPEFLIYFQGTGAADDSGLPNDRFFAVRPEGSVSTLKIQRTERGDSAVYLCASSVSGGYTDTQYFGPGTRLTVL.

J is TRBJ2-3 and V is TRBV5-1; TRBD1 aligns across 7 bases. With 4 bases clipped from V and 4 bases from J, the junction kept 9 bases outside the gene matches. The CDR3 covers 15 residues. Germline lookup yields CDR1 SGHRS and CDR2 YFSETQ. The chain's CDR3 is CASSQGTVSADTQYF. For the CDR3, the DNA is TGCGCCAGCAGCCAGGGGACAGTGTCGGCAGATACGCAGTATTTT.

Only one count was recorded for this clone. The chain employs TRBV19 and TRBJ1-2, with TRBD1 as a possible D gene (6 bases). The V gene lost 6 bases and the J gene lost 8 bases, with 22 bases spanning the gap. Germline V gene sequence: CDR1 LNHDA, CDR2 SQIVND (reference sequence). The CDR3 runs to 15 residues. The CDR3 region has the DNA TGTGCCAGTAGCGCCCCCGGGACACCCTCTCAGGGCTACACCTTC. Encoded protein: CASSAPGTPSQGYTF.

V and J are TRBV5-4 and TRBJ2-7, with 8 nucleotides matching TRBD1. Trimming removed 2 bases from V and 7 bases from J; junction bases left unmatched: 5. The germline V gene encodes CDR1 SGHNT and CDR2 YYREEE (reference sequence). The CDR3 runs to 13 residues. The CDR3 spells CASSFDRGREQYF. The CDR3 DNA follows: TGTGCCAGCAGCTTTGACAGGGGCAGGGAGCAGTACTTC.

Only a few counts were recorded for this clone. The chain carries TRBV9 and TRBJ2-3, with D unresolved. The CDR3 consists of 12 residues. The V gene's germline CDR1 is SGDLS and CDR2 YYNGEE. The V end lost 3 bases, the J end lost 2 bases, and 4 bases lay between the germline ends. The CDR3 is CASSAYTDTQYF. The CDR3 DNA reads as TGTGCCAGCAGCGCCTACACAGATACGCAGTATTTT.

The V call is TRBV28, the J call TRBJ2-5, with TRBD1 matching 7 bases. The CDR3 totals 15 residues. After removal of 4 bases from V and 1 base from J, the junction contained 6 bases not matched to a gene. Looked up from germline, CDR1 is MDHEN and CDR2 is SYDVKM. CDR3 in DNA: TGTGCCAGCAGTTGCACCAGGGACAGCCAAGAGACCCAGTACTTC. Amino acids: CASSCTRDSQETQYF.

V gene TRBV7-3 combines with J gene TRBJ2-6; perhaps TRBD1 as D (5 bases). CDR3 length equals 15 residues. The V and J ends lost 5 bases and 0 bases respectively, with 8 bases between them. CDR1 and CDR2 from the germline V gene are SGHTA and FQGTGA. The CDR3: CASSRTGSGANVLTF. The CDR3 nucleotides read TGTGCCAGCAGCCGTACAGGCTCTGGGGCCAACGTCCTGACTTTC.

A single count supports this clone. The chain combines TRBV6-1 with TRBJ1-2; a weak D match, TRBD1 (6 bases). V was clipped by 0 bases and J by 5 bases, with 13 bases between them. This CDR3 region has 15 residues. Germline CDR1 MNHNS, CDR2 SASEGT. CDR3 DNA: TGTGCCAGCAGTGAAGCCCTAGGACAGACTTATGGCTACACCTTC. This translates into CASSEALGQTYGYTF.